These T cell receptor beta chains were read from a single sample in a study of tumor-infiltrating lymphocytes in oesophageal squamous cell carcinoma. One entry per CDR3 protein results from TCRdb running MiXCR on the PCR reads. There are about 18,000 distinct CDR3 sequences in the sample; more than 35% occur only once, and around 40% lies in the top ten. Sequencing was done on a sample of esophageal tumor tissue. The receptors originated from a male donor with esophageal squamous cell carcinoma. The CDR3 runs from the conserved cysteine through the conserved F or W. Fields, in order: V gene, J gene, CDR3 length, D gene, clone size, CDR3 protein, CDR3 DNA. A D gene is named only where the DNA matches it firmly. Size tells how often a clone was seen (once, few, many) or the class of an expanded clone, and some rows leave it out.

TRBV5-1	TRBJ2-3	17	TRBD2	many	CASSQSGGRGWMDTQYF	TGCGCCAGCAGCCAATCGGGCGGGAGAGGGTGGATGGATACGCAGTATTTT
TRBV11-1	TRBJ2-1	16	TRBD2	-	CASSLARSGTYNEQFF	TGTGCCAGCAGCTTAGCGCGGAGCGGGACGTACAATGAGCAGTTCTTC
TRBV19	TRBJ2-5	14	TRBD1	-	CASKGTVDTGELYF	TGTGCCAGTAAGGGGACAGTAGACACCGGGGAGCTGTACTTC
TRBV28	TRBJ2-5	15	TRBD1	-	CASSKQTGGPETQYF	TGTGCCAGCTCGAAACAAACAGGGGGTCCCGAGACCCAGTACTTC
TRBV9	TRBJ2-5	16	-	medium-sized	CASSSQGGGFQETQYF	TGTGCCAGCAGCTCCCAAGGGGGGGGTTTTCAGGAGACCCAGTACTTC
TRBV6-4	TRBJ2-1	16	TRBD2	-	CASSLSSGTGGSEQFF	TGTGCCAGCAGTTTAAGTTCCGGGACGGGGGGTTCCGAGCAGTTCTTC
TRBV12-3/TRBV12-4	TRBJ1-5	15	-	many	CASSLGHKSNQPQHF	TGTGCCAGCAGTTTGGGACATAAGAGCAATCAGCCCCAGCATTTT
TRBV7-6	TRBJ1-4	17	-	-	CASSLTIAWVGEEKLFF	TGTGCCAGCAGCCTTACTATCGCCTGGGTCGGAGAGGAAAAACTGTTTTTT
TRBV11-2	TRBJ1-3	14	-	many	CASSLDQAGDTIYF	TGTGCCAGCAGCTTAGACCAGGCCGGGGACACCATATATTTT
TRBV7-8	TRBJ1-1	14	-	many	CASSTDSRNTEAFF	TGTGCCAGCAGCACGGACAGCAGGAACACTGAAGCTTTCTTT
TRBV12-3/TRBV12-4	TRBJ2-1	14	-	-	CASSDRDGGNEQFF	TGTGCCAGCAGTGACCGGGACGGGGGCAATGAGCAGTTCTTC
TRBV7-3	TRBJ2-2	17	TRBD2	-	CASSPHRRGAVTGELFF	TGTGCCAGCAGCCCCCACCGGCGGGGGGCTGTCACCGGGGAGCTGTTTTTT
TRBV12-3/TRBV12-4	TRBJ2-7	11	-	-	CASSRNYEQYF	TGTGCCAGCAGCAGAAATTACGAGCAGTACTTC
TRBV7-2	TRBJ2-6	15	-	few	CASSLLVSGANVLTF	TGTGCCAGCAGCCTCCTCGTCTCTGGGGCCAACGTCCTGACTTTC
TRBV5-4	TRBJ2-3	14	-	once	CASSLAVGRTEQYF	TGTGCCAGCAGCTTGGCTGTTGGGAGAACCGAGCAGTATTTT
TRBV11-1	TRBJ2-1	15	TRBD1	many	CASSRGQGAYNEQFF	TGTGCCAGCAGCCGGGGACAGGGGGCCTACAATGAGCAGTTCTTC
TRBV6-1	TRBJ1-5	17	-	many	CASSSADRGFRNQPQHF	TGTGCCAGCAGCTCCGCCGACAGAGGATTTAGGAATCAGCCCCAGCATTTT
TRBV7-2	TRBJ2-7	14	TRBD2	-	CASSLLAGGGEQYF	TGTGCCAGCAGCCTACTAGCGGGAGGCGGCGAGCAGTACTTC
TRBV7-2	TRBJ2-7	16	TRBD1	-	CVSSLVRTGKRYEQYF	TGTGTCAGCAGCTTAGTGAGGACAGGGAAGCGTTACGAGCAGTACTTC
TRBV7-3	TRBJ1-1	13	-	many	CASSSQDGTEAFF	TGTGCCAGCAGCTCACAGGACGGCACTGAAGCTTTCTTT
TRBV2	TRBJ2-3	14	-	many	CASRQNRDTDTQYF	TGTGCCAGCAGACAAAACAGGGACACAGATACGCAGTATTTT
TRBV6-1	TRBJ2-3	15	TRBD2	many	CASTGLAGGTDTQYF	TGTGCCAGCACTGGACTAGCGGGGGGCACAGATACGCAGTATTTT
TRBV16	TRBJ2-7	16	-	once	CASSQRVASLYNEQYF	TGTGCCAGCAGCCAAAGGGTAGCTAGCCTGTACAATGAGCAGTACTTC
TRBV7-8	TRBJ2-3	16	TRBD2	many	CASSLEVASGPDTQYF	TGTGCCAGCAGCTTAGAGGTGGCTAGCGGACCAGATACGCAGTATTTT
TRBV5-1	TRBJ2-3	16	TRBD1	few	CTSTKGGQGTGDTQYF	TGCACCAGCACTAAGGGGGGACAGGGGACCGGAGATACGCAGTATTTT
TRBV6-1	TRBJ1-6	12	-	many	CASSNYNSPLHF	TGTGCCAGCAGCAACTATAATTCACCCCTCCACTTT
TRBV7-4	TRBJ2-1	15	-	-	CASSRPADVYNEQFF	TGTGCCAGCAGCCGTCCCGCGGACGTCTACAATGAGCAGTTCTTC
TRBV20-1	TRBJ2-1	14	TRBD1	-	CSASHRDSYNEQFF	TGCAGTGCTAGCCACCGGGACAGCTACAATGAGCAGTTCTTC
TRBV24-1	TRBJ2-3	13	-	few	CATYDFSTDTQYF	TGTGCCACCTACGACTTCTCCACAGATACGCAGTATTTT
TRBV23-1	TRBJ1-5	17	TRBD1	few	CASSQSAGQGADQPQHF	TGCGCCAGCAGTCAATCGGCGGGACAGGGGGCGGATCAGCCCCAGCATTTT
TRBV7-3	TRBJ2-6	8	-	few	CASSLGTF	TGTGCCAGCAGCCTCGGGACTTTC
TRBV7-2	TRBJ2-7	13	-	-	CASSRLGGDEQYF	TGTGCCAGCAGTCGACTAGGCGGGGACGAGCAGTACTTC
TRBV5-4	TRBJ2-1	15	-	many	CASSLAEGEVNEQFF	TGTGCCAGCAGCTTGGCCGAGGGAGAAGTTAATGAGCAGTTCTTC
TRBV28	TRBJ2-1	14	-	many	CASSLSGGPIEQFF	TGTGCCAGCAGTTTGTCCGGGGGGCCGATCGAGCAGTTCTTC
TRBV7-8	TRBJ2-2	13	-	-	CASSLVGAGELFF	TGTGCCAGCAGCTTAGTGGGGGCCGGGGAGCTGTTTTTT
TRBV18	TRBJ2-1	14	-	many	CASSGGGLAREQFF	TGTGCCAGCTCGGGCGGCGGTCTCGCCCGTGAGCAGTTCTTC
TRBV9	TRBJ2-7	16	TRBD1	-	CASSPRTGGGFYEQYF	TGTGCCAGCAGCCCGAGGACAGGGGGCGGATTCTACGAGCAGTACTTC
TRBV7-2	TRBJ2-1	14	-	-	CASKLLGQGNEQFF	TGTGCCAGCAAGCTTCTGGGGCAGGGGAATGAGCAGTTCTTC
TRBV5-3	TRBJ2-1	17	TRBD2	-	CASSLSSGSGRSSEQFF	TGTGCCAGCAGCTTGTCCTCGGGTAGCGGGAGATCTAGTGAGCAGTTCTTC
TRBV27	TRBJ2-7	14	-	-	CASSLQGRPYEQYF	TGTGCCAGCAGTCTTCAGGGTCGCCCTTACGAGCAGTACTTC
TRBV7-4	TRBJ2-7	16	TRBD1	-	CASSSVRTGGSYEQYF	TGTGCCAGCAGCTCGGTAAGGACAGGGGGTTCCTACGAGCAGTACTTC
TRBV7-9	TRBJ1-6	14	TRBD1	many	CASSATGGNSPLHF	TGTGCCAGCAGCGCGACAGGGGGCAATTCACCCCTCCACTTT
TRBV11-2	TRBJ2-1	13	-	-	CASSLSLRAEQFF	TGTGCCAGCAGCTTGAGTCTGAGAGCTGAGCAGTTCTTC
TRBV6-5	TRBJ2-7	16	-	-	CASSYSTRGQPYEQYF	TGTGCCAGCAGTTACTCGACCAGGGGTCAGCCCTACGAGCAGTACTTC
TRBV11-2	TRBJ2-7	15	TRBD2	-	CASSWTSGGRDEQYF	TGTGCCAGCAGCTGGACTAGCGGGGGTAGGGATGAGCAGTACTTC